This T cell receptor (beta chain) was sequenced in a study of control samples from healthy donors and cancer patients. Germline lookup yields CDR1 GTSNPN and CDR2 SVGIG (reference sequence). CDR3 size: 14 residues. Generated by immunoSEQ multiplex PCR, the TCRdb table keeps only in-frame clones and is missing some. Here the sample spans 95,000 to 130,000 clones, roughly nine tenths being singletons. The chain is built from TRBV30 and TRBJ1-2; a possible D gene is TRBD1 (6 bases). The material sequenced was PBMCs. The sequence was obtained from a woman aged 50 to 60 with colorectal cancer. CDR3 bases: TGTGCAACAAGTACGGGGGCAGGGAACTATGGCTACACCTTC. It encodes CATSTGAGNYGYTF.